The source of this TCR beta chain is a study of siplizumab effects on memory and regulatory T cells. General observations from the study: The study did not confirm that proliferating Tregs from siplizumab cultures were suppressive. Naive or memory phenotype assignment was not possible for roughly 80-95% of proliferating CD4+ or CD8+ clones.

Remarks on this clone: What it binds is unknown.

Each sample yielded around 10^5 assayed TCR templates. Repertoires were generated with immunoSEQ multiplex PCR, while TCRdb's copy carries only in-frame clones and drops some. The repertoire has roughly 92,000 clones, roughly 94% of them found once; the top ten carry less than 0.4%. V lost 5 bases to trimming and J lost 8 bases, with 15 bases between them. This CDR3 has 13 residues. Germline CDR1 and CDR2: MNHNY and SVGAGI (reference sequence). The chain is built from TRBV6-6 and TRBJ1-2; D not resolved. Sequenced material: non-Treg CD4+ T cells sorted from blood. This sequence was found in a human donor in good health. This CDR3 is CASSPAEQSGYTF. DNA for the CDR3: TGTGCCAGCAGTCCTGCGGAACAAAGCGGCTACACCTTC.